Listed here is a single T cell receptor beta chain. Its cognate antigen is unknown. The data originate from a study of cytotoxic CD8 clonotypes in ibrutinib-treated CLL. At the level of the study: Complete response was seen in 2 patients and partial in some 25; about twelve progressed and roughly 14 stayed remitted after a median approximately 70 months.

Study conclusions and caveats: Higher circulating CD8+ T-cell counts strongly accompanied higher baseline clonality, above age-matched healthy donors.

Clones were sequenced by immunoSEQ multiplex PCR, and TCRdb holds only the in-frame ones, with some missing. The repertoire holds under 300,000 clones, 70% seen once, with 15% in the top ten. Germline V gene lookup returns CDR1 MNHEY and CDR2 SMNVEV (reference sequence). Trimming cost V 3 bases and J 5 bases, with 9 bases left between them. The CDR3 has 13 amino acids. The starting material was PBMCs, obtained after 24 months of ibrutinib treatment. The TCR was taken from a human donor with chronic lymphocytic leukemia. The chain joins TRBV27 to TRBJ2-3; D remains unclear. The CDR3, as DNA: TGTGCCAGCAGTTTTGTGGCAATAGATACGCAGTATTTT. This codes for CASSFVAIDTQYF.